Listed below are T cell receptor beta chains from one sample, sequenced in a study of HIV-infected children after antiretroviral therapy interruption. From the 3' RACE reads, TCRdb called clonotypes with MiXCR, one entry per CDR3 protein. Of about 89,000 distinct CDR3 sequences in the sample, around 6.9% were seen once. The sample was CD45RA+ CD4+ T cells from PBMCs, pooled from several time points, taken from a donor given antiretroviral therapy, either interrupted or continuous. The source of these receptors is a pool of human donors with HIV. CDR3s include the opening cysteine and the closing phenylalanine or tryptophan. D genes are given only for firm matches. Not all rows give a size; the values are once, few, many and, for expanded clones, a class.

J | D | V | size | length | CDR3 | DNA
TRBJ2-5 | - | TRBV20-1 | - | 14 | CSASHGTFQETQYF | TGCAGTGCTAGCCACGGGACATTCCAAGAGACCCAGTACTTC
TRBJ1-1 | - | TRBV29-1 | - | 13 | CSVLNRVNTEAFF | TGCAGCGTGCTCAACAGGGTGAACACTGAAGCTTTCTTT
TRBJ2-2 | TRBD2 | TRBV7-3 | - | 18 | CASSPYGLAGGFTGELFF | TGTGCCAGCAGCCCCTATGGACTAGCGGGGGGATTCACCGGGGAGCTGTTTTTT
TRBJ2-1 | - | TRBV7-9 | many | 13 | CASSPGRNNEQFF | TGTGCCAGCAGCCCGGGACGGAACAATGAGCAGTTCTTC
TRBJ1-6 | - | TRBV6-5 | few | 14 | CASHKSSYNSPLHF | TGTGCCAGCCATAAGAGCTCCTATAATTCACCCCTCCACTTT
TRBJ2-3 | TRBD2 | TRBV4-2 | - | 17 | CASSQPGLAGRTDTQYF | TGTGCCAGCAGCCAACCGGGACTAGCGGGGCGCACAGATACGCAGTATTTT
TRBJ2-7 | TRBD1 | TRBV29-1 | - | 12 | CSASIRDSEQYF | TGCAGCGCCTCCATCCGGGACAGCGAGCAGTACTTC
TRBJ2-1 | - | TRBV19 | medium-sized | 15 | CASSSDWGGYAEQFF | TGTGCCAGCAGTTCAGACTGGGGGGGCTATGCTGAGCAGTTCTTC
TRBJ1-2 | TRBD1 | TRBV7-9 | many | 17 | CASSSIFPGQGSYGYTF | TGTGCCAGCAGCTCGATATTTCCGGGACAGGGGAGCTATGGCTACACCTTC
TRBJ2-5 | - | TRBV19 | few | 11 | CASSNQETQYF | TGTGCCAGTAGTAATCAAGAGACCCAGTACTTC
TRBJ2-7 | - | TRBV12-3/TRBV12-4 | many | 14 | CASSPPLHGSEQYF | TGTGCCAGCAGCCCCCCCCTCCATGGTTCCGAGCAGTACTTC
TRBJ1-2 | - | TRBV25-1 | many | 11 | CASSEGRGYTF | TGTGCCAGCAGTGAAGGACGGGGCTACACCTTC
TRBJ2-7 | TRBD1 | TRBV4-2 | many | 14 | CASSQGQGAYEQYF | TGTGCCAGCAGCCAGGGACAGGGGGCCTACGAGCAGTACTTC
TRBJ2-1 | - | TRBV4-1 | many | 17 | CASSQTPGTETYNEQFF | TGCGCCAGCAGCCAAACTCCCGGGACGGAGACCTACAATGAGCAGTTCTTC